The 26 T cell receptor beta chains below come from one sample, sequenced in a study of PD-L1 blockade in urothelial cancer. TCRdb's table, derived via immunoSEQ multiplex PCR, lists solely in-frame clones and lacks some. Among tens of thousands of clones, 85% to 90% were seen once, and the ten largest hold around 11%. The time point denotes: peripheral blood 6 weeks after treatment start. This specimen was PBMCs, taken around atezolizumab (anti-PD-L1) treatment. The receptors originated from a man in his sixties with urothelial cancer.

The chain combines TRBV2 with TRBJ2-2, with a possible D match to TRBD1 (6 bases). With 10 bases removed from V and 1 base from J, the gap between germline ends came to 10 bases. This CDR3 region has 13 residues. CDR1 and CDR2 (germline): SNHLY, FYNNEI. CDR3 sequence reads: CANARGNTGELFF. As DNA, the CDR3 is TGTGCCAACGCCAGGGGGAACACCGGGGAGCTGTTTTTT. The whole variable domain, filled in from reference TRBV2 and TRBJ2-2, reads EPEVTQTPSHQVTQMGQEVILRCVPISNHLYFYWYRQILGQKVEFLVSFYNNEISEKSEIFDDQFSVERPDGSNFTLKIRSTKLEDSAMYFCANARGNTGELFFGEGSRLTVL.

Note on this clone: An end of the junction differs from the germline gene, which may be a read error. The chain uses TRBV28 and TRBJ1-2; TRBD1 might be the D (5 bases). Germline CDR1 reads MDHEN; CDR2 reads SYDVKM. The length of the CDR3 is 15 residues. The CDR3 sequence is CASSAPQGTKYGYTF. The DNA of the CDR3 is TGTGCCAGCAGTGCGCCCCAAGGGACTAAATATGGCTACACCTTC.

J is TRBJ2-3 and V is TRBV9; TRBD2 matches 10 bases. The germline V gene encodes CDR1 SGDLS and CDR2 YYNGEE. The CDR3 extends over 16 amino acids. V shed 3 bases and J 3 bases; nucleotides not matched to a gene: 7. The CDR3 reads CASSGGLAVSTDTQYF. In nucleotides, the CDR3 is TGTGCCAGCAGCGGTGGACTAGCGGTTTCTACAGATACGCAGTATTTT.

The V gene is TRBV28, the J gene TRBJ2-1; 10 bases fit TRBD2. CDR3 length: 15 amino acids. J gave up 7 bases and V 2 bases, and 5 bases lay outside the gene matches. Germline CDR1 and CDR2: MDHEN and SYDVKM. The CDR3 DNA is TGTGCCAGCAGTTTAGCGTCTAGCGGGAGAAATGAGCAGTTCTTC. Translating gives CASSLASSGRNEQFF.

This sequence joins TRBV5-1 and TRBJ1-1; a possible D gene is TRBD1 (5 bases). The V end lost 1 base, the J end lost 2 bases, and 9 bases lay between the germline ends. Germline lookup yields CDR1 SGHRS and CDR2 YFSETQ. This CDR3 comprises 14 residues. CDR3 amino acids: CASSLYRRNTEAFF. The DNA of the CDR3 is TGCGCCAGCAGCTTGTACAGGCGAAACACTGAAGCTTTCTTT.

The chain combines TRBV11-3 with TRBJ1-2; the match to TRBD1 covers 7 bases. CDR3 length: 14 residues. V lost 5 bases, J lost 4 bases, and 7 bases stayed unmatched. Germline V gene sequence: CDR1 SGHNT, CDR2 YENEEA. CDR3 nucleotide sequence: TGTGCCAGCAGCCCCATCCGGGACAGCTATGGCTACACCTTC. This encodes CASSPIRDSYGYTF.

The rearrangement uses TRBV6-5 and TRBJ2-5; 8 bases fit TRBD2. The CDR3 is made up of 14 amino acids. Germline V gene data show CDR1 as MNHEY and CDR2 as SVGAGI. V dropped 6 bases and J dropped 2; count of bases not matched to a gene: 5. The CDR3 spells CASRAGTRQETQYF. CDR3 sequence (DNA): TGTGCCAGCAGAGCGGGGACTAGACAAGAGACCCAGTACTTC.

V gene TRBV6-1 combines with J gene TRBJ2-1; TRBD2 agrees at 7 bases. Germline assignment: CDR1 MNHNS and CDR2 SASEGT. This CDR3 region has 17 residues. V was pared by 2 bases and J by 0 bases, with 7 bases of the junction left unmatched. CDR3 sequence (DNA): TGTGCCAGCAGTGAAACCCCTGCTAGCGGCTCCTACAATGAGCAGTTCTTC. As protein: CASSETPASGSYNEQFF.

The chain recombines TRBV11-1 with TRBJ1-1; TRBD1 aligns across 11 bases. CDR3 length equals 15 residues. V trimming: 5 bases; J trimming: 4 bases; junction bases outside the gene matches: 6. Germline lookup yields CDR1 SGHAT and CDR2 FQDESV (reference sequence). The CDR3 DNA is TGTGCCAGCAGCAACAGGGGACAGGGGGTCACTGAAGCTTTCTTT. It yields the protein CASSNRGQGVTEAFF.

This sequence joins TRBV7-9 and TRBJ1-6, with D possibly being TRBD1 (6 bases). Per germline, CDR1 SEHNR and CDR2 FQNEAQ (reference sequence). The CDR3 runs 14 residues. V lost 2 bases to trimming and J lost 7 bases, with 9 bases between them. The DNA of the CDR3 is TGTGCCAGCAGCTTACAGGGGCAAAATTCACCCCTCCACTTT. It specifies CASSLQGQNSPLHF.

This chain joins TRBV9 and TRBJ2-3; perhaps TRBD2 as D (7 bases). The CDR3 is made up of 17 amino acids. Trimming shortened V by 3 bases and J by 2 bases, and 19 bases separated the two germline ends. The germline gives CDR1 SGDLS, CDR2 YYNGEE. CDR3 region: CASSEWGGALNTDTQYF. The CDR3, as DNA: TGTGCCAGCAGCGAGTGGGGGGGGGCTTTAAACACAGATACGCAGTATTTT.

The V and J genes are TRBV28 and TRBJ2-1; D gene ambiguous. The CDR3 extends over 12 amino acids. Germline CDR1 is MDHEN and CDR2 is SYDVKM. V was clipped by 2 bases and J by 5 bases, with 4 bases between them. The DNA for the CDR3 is TGTGCCAGCAGTTTAGCGGACAATGAGCAGTTCTTC. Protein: CASSLADNEQFF.

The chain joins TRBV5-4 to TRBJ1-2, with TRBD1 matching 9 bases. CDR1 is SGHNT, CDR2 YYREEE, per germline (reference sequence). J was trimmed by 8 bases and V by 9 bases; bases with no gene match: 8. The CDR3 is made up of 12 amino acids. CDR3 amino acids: CATEQGAAGYTF. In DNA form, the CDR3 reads TGTGCCACCGAACAGGGGGCTGCCGGCTACACCTTC. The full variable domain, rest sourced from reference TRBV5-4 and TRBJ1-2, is ETGVTQSPTHLIKTRGQQVTLRCSSQSGHNTVSWYQQALGQGPQFIFQYYREEENGRGNFPPRFSGLQFPNYSSELNVNALELDDSALYLCATEQGAAGYTFGSGTRLTVV.

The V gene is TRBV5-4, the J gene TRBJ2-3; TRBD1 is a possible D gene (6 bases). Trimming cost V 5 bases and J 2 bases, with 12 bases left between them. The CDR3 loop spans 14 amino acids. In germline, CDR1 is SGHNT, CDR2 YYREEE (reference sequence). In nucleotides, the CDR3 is TGTGCCAGCAGTCACGACAGGTACACAGATACGCAGTATTTT. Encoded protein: CASSHDRYTDTQYF.

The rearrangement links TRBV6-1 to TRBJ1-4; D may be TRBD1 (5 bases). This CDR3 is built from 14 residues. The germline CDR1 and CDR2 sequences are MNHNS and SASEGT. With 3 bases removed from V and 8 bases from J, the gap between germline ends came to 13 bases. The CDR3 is CASSDQGGGEKLFF. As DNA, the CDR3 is TGTGCCAGCAGTGACCAGGGTGGGGGGGAAAAACTGTTTTTT.

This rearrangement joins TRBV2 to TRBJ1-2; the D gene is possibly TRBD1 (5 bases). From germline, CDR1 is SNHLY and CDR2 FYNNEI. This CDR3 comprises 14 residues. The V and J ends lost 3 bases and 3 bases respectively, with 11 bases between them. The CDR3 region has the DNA TGTGCCAGCAGTGAGCGGTCCAGGGACTATGGCTACACCTTC. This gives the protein CASSERSRDYGYTF.

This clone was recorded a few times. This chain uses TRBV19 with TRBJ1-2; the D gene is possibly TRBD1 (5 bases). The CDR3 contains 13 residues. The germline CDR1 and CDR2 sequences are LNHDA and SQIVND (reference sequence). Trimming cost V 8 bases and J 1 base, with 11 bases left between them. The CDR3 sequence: CASRTSDNYGYTF. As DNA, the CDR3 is TGTGCCAGTCGGACATCCGATAACTATGGCTACACCTTC.

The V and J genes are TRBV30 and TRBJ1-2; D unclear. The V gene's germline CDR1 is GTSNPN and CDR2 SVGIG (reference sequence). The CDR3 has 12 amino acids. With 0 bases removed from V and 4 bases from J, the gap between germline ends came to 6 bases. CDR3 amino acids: CAWSVASYGYTF. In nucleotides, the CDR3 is TGTGCCTGGAGTGTTGCGAGCTATGGCTACACCTTC. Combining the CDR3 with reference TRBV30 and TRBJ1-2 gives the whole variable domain SQTIHQWPATLVQPVGSPLSLECTVEGTSNPNLYWYRQAAGRGLQLLFYSVGIGQISSEVPQNLSASRPQDRQFILSSKKLLLSDSGFYLCAWSVASYGYTFGSGTRLTVV.

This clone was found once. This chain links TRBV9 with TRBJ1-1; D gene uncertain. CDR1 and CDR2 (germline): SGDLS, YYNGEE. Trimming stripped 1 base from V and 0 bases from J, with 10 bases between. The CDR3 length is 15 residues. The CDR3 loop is CASSVIGDMNTEAFF. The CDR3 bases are TGTGCCAGCAGCGTAATCGGAGATATGAACACTGAAGCTTTCTTT.

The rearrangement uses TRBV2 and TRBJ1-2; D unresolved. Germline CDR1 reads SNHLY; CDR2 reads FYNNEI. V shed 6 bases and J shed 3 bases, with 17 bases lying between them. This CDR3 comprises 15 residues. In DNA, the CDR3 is TGTGCCAGCAGCGGTAGCCTGGATGTCGACTATGGCTACACCTTC. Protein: CASSGSLDVDYGYTF. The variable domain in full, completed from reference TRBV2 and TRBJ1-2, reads EPEVTQTPSHQVTQMGQEVILRCVPISNHLYFYWYRQILGQKVEFLVSFYNNEISEKSEIFDDQFSVERPDGSNFTLKIRSTKLEDSAMYFCASSGSLDVDYGYTFGSGTRLTVV.

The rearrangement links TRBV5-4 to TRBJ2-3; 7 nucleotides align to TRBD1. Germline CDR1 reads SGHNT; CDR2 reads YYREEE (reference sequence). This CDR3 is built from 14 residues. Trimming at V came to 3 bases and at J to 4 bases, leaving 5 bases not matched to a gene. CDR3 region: CASSSTGLADTQYF. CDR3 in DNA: TGTGCCAGCAGCTCGACAGGGTTGGCAGATACGCAGTATTTT.

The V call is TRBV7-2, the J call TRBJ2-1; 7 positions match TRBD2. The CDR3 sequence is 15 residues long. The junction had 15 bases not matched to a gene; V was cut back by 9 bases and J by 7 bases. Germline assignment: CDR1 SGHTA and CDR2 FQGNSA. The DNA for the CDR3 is TGTGCCAGTGCGGTGGCTAGCGGTCATCGGAATGAGCAGTTCTTC. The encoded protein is CASAVASGHRNEQFF.

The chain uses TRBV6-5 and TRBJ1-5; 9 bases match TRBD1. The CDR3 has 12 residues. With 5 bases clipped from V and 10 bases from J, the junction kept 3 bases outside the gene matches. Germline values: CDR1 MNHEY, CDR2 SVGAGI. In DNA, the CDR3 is TGTGCCAGCAGTCACAGGGGGCAACCCCAGCATTTT. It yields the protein CASSHRGQPQHF.

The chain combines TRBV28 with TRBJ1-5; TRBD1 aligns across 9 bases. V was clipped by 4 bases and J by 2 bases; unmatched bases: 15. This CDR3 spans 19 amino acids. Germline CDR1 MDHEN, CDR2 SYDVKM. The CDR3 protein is CASSSTRDRERTGNQPQHF. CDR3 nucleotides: TGTGCCAGCAGTTCTACCCGGGACAGGGAAAGGACGGGCAATCAGCCCCAGCATTTT.

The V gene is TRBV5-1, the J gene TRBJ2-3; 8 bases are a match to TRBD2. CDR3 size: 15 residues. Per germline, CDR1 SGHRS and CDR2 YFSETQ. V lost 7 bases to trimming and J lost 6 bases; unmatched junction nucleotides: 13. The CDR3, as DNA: TGCGCCAGCGTTAAAAGCGGGGGCAAGTTGGATACGCAGTATTTT. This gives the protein CASVKSGGKLDTQYF.

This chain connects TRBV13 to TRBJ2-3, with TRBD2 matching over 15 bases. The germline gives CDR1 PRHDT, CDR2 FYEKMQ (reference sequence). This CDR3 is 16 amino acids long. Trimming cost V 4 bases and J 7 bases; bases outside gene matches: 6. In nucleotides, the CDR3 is TGTGCCAGCAGCTCGGGACTAGCGGGAGGAGTTTATACGCAGTATTTT. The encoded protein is CASSSGLAGGVYTQYF.